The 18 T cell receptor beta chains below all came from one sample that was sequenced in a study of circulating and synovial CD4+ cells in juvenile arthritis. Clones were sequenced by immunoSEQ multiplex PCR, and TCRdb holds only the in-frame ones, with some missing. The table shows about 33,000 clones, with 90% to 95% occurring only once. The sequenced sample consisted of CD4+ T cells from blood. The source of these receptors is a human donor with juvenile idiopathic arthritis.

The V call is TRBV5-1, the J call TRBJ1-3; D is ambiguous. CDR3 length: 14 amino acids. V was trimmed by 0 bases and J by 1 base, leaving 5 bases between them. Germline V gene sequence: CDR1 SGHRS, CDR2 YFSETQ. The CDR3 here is CASSLASSGNTIYF. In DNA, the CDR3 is TGCGCCAGCAGCTTGGCTAGTTCTGGAAACACCATATATTTT.

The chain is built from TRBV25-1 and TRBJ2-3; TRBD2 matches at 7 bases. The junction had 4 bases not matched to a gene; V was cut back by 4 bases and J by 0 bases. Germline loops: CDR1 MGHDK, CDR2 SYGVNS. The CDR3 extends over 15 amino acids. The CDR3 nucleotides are TGTGCCAGCAGTGGAAATAGCGGGAGCACAGATACGCAGTATTTT. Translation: CASSGNSGSTDTQYF.

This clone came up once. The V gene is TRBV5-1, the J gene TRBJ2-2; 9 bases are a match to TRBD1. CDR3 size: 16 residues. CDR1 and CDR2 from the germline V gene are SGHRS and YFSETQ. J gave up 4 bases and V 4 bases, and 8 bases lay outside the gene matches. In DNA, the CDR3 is TGCGCCAGCAGCGGAATACAGGGGGCTGGCACCGGGGAGCTGTTTTTT. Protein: CASSGIQGAGTGELFF.

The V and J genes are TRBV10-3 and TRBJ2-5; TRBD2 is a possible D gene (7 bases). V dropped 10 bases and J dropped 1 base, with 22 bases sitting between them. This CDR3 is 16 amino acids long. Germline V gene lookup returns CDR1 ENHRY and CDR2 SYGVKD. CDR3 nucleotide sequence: TGTGCCACCAGGGATGGGGGGGCAAATCCCCAAGAGACCCAGTACTTC. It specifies CATRDGGANPQETQYF.

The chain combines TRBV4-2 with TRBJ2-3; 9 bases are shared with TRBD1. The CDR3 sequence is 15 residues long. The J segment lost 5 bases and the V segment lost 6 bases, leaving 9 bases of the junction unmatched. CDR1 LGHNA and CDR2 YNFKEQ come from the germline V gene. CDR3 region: CASSKKQGAEDTQYF. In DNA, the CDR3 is TGTGCCAGCAGTAAAAAACAGGGGGCGGAAGATACGCAGTATTTT.

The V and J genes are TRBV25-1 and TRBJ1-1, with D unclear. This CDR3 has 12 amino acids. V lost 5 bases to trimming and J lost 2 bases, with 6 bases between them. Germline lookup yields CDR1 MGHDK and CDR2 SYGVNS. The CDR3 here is CASSSFNTEAFF. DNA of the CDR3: TGTGCCAGCAGTTCATTTAACACTGAAGCTTTCTTT.

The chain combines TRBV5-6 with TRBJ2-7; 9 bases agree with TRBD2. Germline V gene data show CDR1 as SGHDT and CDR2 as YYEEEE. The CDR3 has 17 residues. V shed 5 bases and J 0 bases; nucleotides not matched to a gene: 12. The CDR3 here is CASRSLSGGPFSYEQYF. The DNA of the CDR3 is TGTGCCAGCAGGTCTCTGAGCGGGGGGCCTTTCTCCTACGAGCAGTACTTC.

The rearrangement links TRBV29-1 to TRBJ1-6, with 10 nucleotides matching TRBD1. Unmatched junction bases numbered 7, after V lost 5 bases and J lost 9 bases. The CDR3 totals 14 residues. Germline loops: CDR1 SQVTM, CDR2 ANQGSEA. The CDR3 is CSVPGTGEGSPLHF. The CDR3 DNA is TGCAGCGTTCCCGGGACAGGGGAAGGTTCACCCCTCCACTTT.

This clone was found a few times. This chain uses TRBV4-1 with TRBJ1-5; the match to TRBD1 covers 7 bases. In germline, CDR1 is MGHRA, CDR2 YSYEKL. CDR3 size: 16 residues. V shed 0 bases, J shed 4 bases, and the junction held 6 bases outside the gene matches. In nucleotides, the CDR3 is TGCGCCAGCAGCCAAGAGACAGGGATAAAAAATCAGCCCCAGCATTTT. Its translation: CASSQETGIKNQPQHF.

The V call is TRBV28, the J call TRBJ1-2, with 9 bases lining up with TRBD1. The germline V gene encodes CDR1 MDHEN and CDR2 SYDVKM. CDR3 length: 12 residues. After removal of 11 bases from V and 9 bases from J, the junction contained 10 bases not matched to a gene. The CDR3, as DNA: TGTGCCGCGCTGGGACAGGGAGGAAGCTACACCTTC. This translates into CAALGQGGSYTF.

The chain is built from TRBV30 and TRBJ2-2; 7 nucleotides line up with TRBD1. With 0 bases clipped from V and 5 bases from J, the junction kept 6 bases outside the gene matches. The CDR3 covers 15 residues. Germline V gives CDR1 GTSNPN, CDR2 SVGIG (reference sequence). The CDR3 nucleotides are TGTGCCTGGAGTGTGGGGCAGGGGGTTACCGGGGAGCTGTTTTTT. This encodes CAWSVGQGVTGELFF.

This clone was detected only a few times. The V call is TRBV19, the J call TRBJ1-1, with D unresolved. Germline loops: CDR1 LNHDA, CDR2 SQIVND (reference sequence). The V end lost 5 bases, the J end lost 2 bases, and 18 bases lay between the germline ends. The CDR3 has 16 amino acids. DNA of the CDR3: TGTGCCAGTAGTCCTCCGACACAGAGAACCAACACTGAAGCTTTCTTT. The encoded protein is CASSPPTQRTNTEAFF. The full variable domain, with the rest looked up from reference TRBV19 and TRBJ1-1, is DGGITQSPKYLFRKEGQNVTLSCEQNLNHDAMYWYRQDPGQGLRLIYYSQIVNDFQKGDIAEGYSVSREKKESFPLTVTSAQKNPTAFYLCASSPPTQRTNTEAFFGQGTRLTVV.

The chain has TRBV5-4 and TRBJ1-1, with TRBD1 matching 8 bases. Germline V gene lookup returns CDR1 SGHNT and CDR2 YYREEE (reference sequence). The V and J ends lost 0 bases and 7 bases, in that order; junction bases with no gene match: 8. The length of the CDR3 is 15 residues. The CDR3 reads CASSLGQGAGDEAFF. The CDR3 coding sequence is TGTGCCAGCAGCTTGGGGCAGGGGGCTGGGGATGAAGCTTTCTTT.

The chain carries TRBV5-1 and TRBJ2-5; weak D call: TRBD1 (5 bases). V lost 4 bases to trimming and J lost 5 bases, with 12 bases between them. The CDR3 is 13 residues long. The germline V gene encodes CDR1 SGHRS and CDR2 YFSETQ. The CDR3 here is CASSPFAGETQYF. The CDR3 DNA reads TGCGCCAGCAGCCCCTTCGCAGGGGAGACCCAGTACTTC.

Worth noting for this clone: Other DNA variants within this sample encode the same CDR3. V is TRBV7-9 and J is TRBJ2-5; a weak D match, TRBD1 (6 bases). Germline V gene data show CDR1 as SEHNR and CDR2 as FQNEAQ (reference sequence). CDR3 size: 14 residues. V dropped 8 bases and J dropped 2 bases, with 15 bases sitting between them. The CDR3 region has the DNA TGTGCCAGCCTCCCCGGCAGGGGACAAGAGACCCAGTACTTC. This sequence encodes CASLPGRGQETQYF.

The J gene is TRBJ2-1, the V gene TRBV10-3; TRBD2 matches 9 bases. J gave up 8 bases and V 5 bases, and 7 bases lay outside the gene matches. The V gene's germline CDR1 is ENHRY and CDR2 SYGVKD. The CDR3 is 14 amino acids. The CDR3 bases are TGTGCCATCAGTCTCGCGGGGGGGCCCTATGAGCAGTTCTTC. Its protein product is CAISLAGGPYEQFF.

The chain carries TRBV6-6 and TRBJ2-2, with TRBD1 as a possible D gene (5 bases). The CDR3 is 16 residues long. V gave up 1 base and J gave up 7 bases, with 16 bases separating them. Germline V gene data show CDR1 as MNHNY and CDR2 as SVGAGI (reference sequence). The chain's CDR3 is CASSYFSLQGSGELFF. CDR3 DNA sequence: TGTGCCAGCAGTTACTTTAGCCTCCAGGGCAGCGGGGAGCTGTTTTTT.

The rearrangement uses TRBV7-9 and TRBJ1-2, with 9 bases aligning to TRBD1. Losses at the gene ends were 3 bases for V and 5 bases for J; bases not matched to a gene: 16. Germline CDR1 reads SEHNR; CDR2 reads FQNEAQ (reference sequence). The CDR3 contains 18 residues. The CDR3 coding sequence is TGTGCCAGCAGCTTGTGGTCGGGGACAGGGCGATTTAATTATGGCTACACCTTC. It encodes CASSLWSGTGRFNYGYTF.